This T cell receptor beta chain comes out of a study of blood T cell repertoires in COVID-19. For the study at large: Researchers got acute and convalescent COVID-19 samples from the United States, Italy and Spain. Nucleic acid was either cDNA or gDNA, and it came from T cells, B-cell-depleted T cells, or PBMCs.

Libraries were prepared by immunoSEQ multiplex PCR; TCRdb keeps only in-frame clonotypes and omits some of them. In the table there are around 180,000 clones, approximately 85% of which are singletons. This TCR came from a man aged 55 to 70 with acute or convalescent COVID-19. The specimen was peripheral blood.

The CDR3 loop reads CASSLSREGTYEQYF. The CDR3 DNA follows: TGTGCCAGCAGTCTCAGTAGGGAGGGGACCTACGAGCAGTACTTC. The rearrangement links TRBV6-5 to TRBJ2-7; 7 bases align to TRBD2. V was clipped by 5 bases and J by 2 bases; unmatched bases: 9. Per germline, CDR1 MNHEY and CDR2 SVGAGI. This CDR3 region has 15 residues.